The present T cell receptor (beta chain) was sequenced within a study of shared clonotypes between healthy human individuals. Study at large: Donor ages ranged 18 to 49 years: a couple of women, a few men.

Whole-study findings and limits: Unshared clonotypes carried lower generation probabilities than those common to all four donors.

The CDR3 extends over 17 amino acids. Trimming took 2 bases from V and 3 from J, leaving 21 bases between them. CDR1 and CDR2 from the germline V gene are SGDLS and YYNGEE. A word on this clone: Its target is unknown.

Terminally differentiated effector memory CD45RA+ cells were excluded by CCR7 positive selection of CD45RO-negative cells. Free of recent acute infections or vaccinations, the donors were healthy HIV-negative adults. Only in-frame clones appear in the TCRdb table, and some are missing; sequencing was by immunoSEQ multiplex PCR. This sample has roughly 2.1 million clones, with around 93% found just once. The sequenced sample was naive CD8+ T cells from PBMCs. The V and J genes are TRBV9 and TRBJ2-7, with a possible D match to TRBD1 (6 bases). This clonotype was obtained from a young man in good health. Some clones in this sample may be carry-over from other donors' samples. CDR3 nucleotides: TGTGCCAGCAGCGTGGGTTCCCATTGGGACAAGGACTACGAGCAGTACTTC. This encodes CASSVGSHWDKDYEQYF. Filled out from reference TRBV9 and TRBJ2-7, the complete variable domain reads DSGVTQTPKHLITATGQRVTLRCSPRSGDLSVYWYQQSLDQGLQFLIQYYNGEERAKGNILERFSAQQFPDLHSELNLSSLELGDSALYFCASSVGSHWDKDYEQYFGPGTRLTVT.